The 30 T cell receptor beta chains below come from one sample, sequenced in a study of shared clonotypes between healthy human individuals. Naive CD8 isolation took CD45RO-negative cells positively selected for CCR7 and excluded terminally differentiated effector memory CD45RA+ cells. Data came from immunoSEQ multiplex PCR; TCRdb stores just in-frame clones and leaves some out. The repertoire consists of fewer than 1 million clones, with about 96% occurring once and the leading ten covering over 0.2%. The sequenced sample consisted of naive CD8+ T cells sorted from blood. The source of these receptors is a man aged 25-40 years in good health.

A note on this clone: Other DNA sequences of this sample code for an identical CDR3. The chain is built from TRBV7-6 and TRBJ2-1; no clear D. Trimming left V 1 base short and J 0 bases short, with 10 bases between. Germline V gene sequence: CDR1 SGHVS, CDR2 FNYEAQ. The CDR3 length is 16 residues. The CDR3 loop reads CASSLVAESSYNEQFF. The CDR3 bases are TGTGCCAGCAGCTTAGTTGCGGAAAGCTCCTACAATGAGCAGTTCTTC. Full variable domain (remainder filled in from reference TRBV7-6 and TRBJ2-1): GAGVSQSPRYKVTKRGQDVALRCDPISGHVSLYWYRQALGQGPEFLTYFNYEAQQDKSGLPNDRFSAERPEGSISTLTIQRTEQRDSAMYRCASSLVAESSYNEQFFGPGTRLTVL.

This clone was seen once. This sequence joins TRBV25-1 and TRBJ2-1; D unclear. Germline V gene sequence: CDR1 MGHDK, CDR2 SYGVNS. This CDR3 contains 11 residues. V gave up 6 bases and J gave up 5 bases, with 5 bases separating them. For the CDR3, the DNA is TGTGCCAGCAGACGGGACAATGAGCAGTTCTTC. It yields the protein CASRRDNEQFF.

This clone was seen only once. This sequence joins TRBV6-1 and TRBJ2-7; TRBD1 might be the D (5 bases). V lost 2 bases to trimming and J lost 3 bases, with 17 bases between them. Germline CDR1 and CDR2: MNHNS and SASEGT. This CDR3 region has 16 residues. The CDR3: CASSELDRYSDYEQYF. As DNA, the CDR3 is TGTGCCAGCAGTGAACTTGACAGATACAGCGACTACGAGCAGTACTTC.

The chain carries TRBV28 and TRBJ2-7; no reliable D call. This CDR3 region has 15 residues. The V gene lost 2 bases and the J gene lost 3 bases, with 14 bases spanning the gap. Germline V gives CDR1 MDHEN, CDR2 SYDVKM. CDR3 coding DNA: TGTGCCAGCAGTTTAGTAGGCGATCTTCTCTACGAGCAGTACTTC. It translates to CASSLVGDLLYEQYF.

The CDR3 nucleotides read TGCAGCGTAGCGGACAGATCCAACTCCTACGAGCAGTACTTC. Translation gives CSVADRSNSYEQYF. This chain links TRBV29-1 with TRBJ2-7, with D maybe TRBD1 (6 bases). The CDR3 covers 14 residues. The V end lost 6 bases, the J end lost 0 bases, and 15 bases lay between the germline ends. Germline CDR1 is SQVTM and CDR2 is ANQGSEA.

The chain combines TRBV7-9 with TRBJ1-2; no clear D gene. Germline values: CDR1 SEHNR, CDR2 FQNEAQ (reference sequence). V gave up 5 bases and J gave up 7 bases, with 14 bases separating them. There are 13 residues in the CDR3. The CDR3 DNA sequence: TGTGCCAGCAGCGGTGAGAGCATCGGTGGCTACACCTTC. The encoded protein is CASSGESIGGYTF.

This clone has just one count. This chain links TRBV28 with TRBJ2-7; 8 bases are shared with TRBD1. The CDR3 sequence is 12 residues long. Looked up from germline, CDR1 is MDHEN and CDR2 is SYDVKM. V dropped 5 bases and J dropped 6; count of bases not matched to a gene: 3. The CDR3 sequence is CASSHGTGEQYF. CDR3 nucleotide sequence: TGTGCCAGCAGTCACGGGACAGGCGAGCAGTACTTC.

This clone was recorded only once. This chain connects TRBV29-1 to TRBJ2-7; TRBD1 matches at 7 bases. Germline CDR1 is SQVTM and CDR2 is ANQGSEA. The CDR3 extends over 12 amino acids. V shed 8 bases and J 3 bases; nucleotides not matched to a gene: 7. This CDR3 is CSFEGADYEQYF. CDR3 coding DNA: TGCAGCTTCGAGGGGGCCGACTACGAGCAGTACTTC.

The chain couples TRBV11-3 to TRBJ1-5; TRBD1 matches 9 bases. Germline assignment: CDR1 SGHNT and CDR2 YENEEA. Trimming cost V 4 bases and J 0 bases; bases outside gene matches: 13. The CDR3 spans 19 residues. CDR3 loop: CASSYLNRDRDHSNQPQHF. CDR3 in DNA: TGTGCCAGCAGCTATTTGAACCGGGACAGGGATCATAGCAATCAGCCCCAGCATTTT. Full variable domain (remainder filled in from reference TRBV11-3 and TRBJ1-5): EAGVVQSPRYKIIEKKQPVAFWCNPISGHNTLYWYLQNLGQGPELLIRYENEEAVDDSQLPKDRFSAERLKGVDSTLKIQPAELGDSAVYLCASSYLNRDRDHSNQPQHFGDGTRLSIL.

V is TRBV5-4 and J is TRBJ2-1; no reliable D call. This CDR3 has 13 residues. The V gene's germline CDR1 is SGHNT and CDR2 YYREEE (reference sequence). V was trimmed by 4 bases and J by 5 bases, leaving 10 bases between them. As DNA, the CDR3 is TGTGCCAGCAGCCTAATTATCGACAATGAGCAGTTCTTC. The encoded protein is CASSLIIDNEQFF.

In DNA form, the CDR3 reads TGTGCCAGCAGTTTACTAGGGGTAGGCTACGAGCAGTACTTC. This translates into CASSLLGVGYEQYF. The chain has TRBV27 and TRBJ2-7, with D tentatively TRBD1 (5 bases). Germline loops: CDR1 MNHEY, CDR2 SMNVEV (reference sequence). This CDR3 contains 14 residues. V shed 2 bases and J shed 3 bases, with 11 bases lying between them.

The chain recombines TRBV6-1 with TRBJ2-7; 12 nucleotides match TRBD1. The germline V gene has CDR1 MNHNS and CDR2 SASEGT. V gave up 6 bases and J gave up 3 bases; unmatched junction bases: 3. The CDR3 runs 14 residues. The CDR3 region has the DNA TGTGCCAGCAGAGGGACAGGGGGCGGCTACGAGCAGTACTTC. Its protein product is CASRGTGGGYEQYF.

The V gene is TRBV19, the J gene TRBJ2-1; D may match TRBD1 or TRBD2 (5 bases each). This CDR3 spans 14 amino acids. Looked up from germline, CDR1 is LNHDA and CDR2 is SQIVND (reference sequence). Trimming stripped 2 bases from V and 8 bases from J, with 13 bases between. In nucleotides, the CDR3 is TGTGCCAGTAGTATATTTGGGGGTTCCGATGAGCAGTTCTTC. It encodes CASSIFGGSDEQFF.

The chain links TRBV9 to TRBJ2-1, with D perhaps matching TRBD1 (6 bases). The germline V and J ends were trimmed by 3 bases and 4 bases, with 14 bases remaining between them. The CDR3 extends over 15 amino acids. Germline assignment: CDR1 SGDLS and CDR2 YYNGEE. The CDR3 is CASSARAGEYNEQFF. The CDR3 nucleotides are TGTGCCAGCAGCGCCAGGGCAGGGGAGTACAATGAGCAGTTCTTC. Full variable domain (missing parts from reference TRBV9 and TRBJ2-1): DSGVTQTPKHLITATGQRVTLRCSPRSGDLSVYWYQQSLDQGLQFLIQYYNGEERAKGNILERFSAQQFPDLHSELNLSSLELGDSALYFCASSARAGEYNEQFFGPGTRLTVL.

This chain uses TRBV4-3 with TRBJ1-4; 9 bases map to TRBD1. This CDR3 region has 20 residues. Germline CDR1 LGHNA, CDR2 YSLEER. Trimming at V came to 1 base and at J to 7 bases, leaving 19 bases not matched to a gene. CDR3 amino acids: CASSQGVIGTGKMLGEKLFF. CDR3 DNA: TGCGCCAGCAGCCAAGGGGTAATCGGGACAGGGAAGATGTTAGGTGAAAAACTGTTTTTT.

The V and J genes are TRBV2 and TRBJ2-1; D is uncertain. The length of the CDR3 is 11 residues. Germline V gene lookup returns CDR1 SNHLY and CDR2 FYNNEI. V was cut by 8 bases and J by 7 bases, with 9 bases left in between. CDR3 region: CASPSGNEQFF. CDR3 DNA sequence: TGTGCCAGCCCGTCTGGGAATGAGCAGTTCTTC.

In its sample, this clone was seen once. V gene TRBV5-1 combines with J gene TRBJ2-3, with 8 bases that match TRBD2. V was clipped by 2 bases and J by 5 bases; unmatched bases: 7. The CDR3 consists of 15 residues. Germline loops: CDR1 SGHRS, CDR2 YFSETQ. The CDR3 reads CASSFGTRLGDTQYF. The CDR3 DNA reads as TGCGCCAGCAGCTTTGGGACTAGATTAGGAGATACGCAGTATTTT.

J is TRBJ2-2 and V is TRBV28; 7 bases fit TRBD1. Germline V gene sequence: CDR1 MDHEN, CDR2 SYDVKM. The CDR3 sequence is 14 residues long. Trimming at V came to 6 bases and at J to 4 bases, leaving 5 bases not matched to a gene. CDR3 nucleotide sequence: TGTGCCAGCAGCTCCACAGGGGCCACCGGGGAGCTGTTTTTT. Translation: CASSSTGATGELFF.

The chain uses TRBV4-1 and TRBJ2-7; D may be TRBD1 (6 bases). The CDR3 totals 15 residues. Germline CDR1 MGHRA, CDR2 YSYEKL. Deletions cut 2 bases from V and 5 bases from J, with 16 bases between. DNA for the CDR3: TGCGCCAGCAGCCAACTTCAGGGGCCGGTGGACGAGCAGTACTTC. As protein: CASSQLQGPVDEQYF.

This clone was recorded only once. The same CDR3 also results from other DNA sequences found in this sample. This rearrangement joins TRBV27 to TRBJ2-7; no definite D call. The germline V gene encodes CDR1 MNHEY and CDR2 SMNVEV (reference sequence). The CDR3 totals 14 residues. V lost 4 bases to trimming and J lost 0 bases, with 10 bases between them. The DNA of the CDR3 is TGTGCCAGCAGTTCATACAGAAGCTCCTACGAGCAGTACTTC. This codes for CASSSYRSSYEQYF.

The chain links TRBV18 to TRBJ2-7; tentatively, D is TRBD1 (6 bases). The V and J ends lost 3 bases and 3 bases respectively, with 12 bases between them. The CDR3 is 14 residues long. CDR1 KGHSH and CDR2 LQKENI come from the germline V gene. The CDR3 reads CASSPTGQVYEQYF. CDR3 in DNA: TGTGCCAGCTCACCCACGGGACAAGTCTACGAGCAGTACTTC.

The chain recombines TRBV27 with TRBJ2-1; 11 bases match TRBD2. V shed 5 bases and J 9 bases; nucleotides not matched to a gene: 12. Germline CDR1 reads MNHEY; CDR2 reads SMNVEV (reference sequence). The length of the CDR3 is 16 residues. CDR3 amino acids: CASSPLAGGTFPEQFF. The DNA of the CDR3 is TGTGCCAGCAGTCCGTTAGCGGGAGGGACGTTTCCTGAGCAGTTCTTC.

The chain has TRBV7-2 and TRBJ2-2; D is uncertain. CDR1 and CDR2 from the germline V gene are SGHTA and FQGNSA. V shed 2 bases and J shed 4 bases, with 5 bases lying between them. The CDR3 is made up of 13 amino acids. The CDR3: CASSLTSTGELFF. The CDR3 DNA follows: TGTGCCAGCAGCTTAACCAGCACCGGGGAGCTGTTTTTT.

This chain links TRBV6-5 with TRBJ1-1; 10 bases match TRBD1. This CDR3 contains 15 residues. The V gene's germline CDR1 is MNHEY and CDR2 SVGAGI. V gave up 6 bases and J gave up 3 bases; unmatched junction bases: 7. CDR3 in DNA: TGTGCCAGCAGACCCGACAGGGGGCTTTACACTGAAGCTTTCTTT. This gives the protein CASRPDRGLYTEAFF.

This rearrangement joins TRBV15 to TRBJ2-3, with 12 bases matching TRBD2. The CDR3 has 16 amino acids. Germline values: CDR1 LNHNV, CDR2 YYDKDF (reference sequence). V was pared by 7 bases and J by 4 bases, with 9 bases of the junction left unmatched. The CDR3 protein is CATTSGRAGLADTQYF. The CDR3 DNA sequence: TGTGCCACCACTAGCGGGAGGGCCGGGTTAGCAGATACGCAGTATTTT.

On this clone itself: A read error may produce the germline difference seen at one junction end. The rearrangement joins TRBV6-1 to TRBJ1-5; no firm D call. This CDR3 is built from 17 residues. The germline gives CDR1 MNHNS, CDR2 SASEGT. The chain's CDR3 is CASSEEAWDPRNRPQHF. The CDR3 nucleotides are TGTGCCAGCAGTGAAGAAGCGTGGGATCCACGAAATCGGCCCCAGCATTTT.

The CDR3 DNA reads TGTGCCAGCAGCTCTTTACAGGACTACGAGCAGTACTTC. Amino acids: CASSSLQDYEQYF. The V gene is TRBV7-9, the J gene TRBJ2-7, with D possibly matching TRBD1 (5 bases). The CDR3 consists of 13 residues. V was shortened by 4 bases and J by 3 bases, with 10 bases between the two germline ends. From germline, CDR1 is SEHNR and CDR2 FQNEAQ (reference sequence).

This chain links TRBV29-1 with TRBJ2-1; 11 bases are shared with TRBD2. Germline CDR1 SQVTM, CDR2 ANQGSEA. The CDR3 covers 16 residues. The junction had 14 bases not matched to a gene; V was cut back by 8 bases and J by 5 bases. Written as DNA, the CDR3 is TGCAGCATACCCACTGTACTAGCGGGAGAGCACAATGAGCAGTTCTTC. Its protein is CSIPTVLAGEHNEQFF.

The CDR3 spells CASSPQDRGDYGYTF. The CDR3, as DNA: TGTGCCAGCAGCCCCCAGGACAGGGGCGACTATGGCTACACCTTC. The rearrangement uses TRBV9 and TRBJ1-2; TRBD1 aligns across 9 bases. Germline CDR1 and CDR2: SGDLS and YYNGEE. There are 15 residues in the CDR3. With V trimmed by 4 bases and J by 3 bases, 7 bases remained unmatched.

The CDR3 DNA is TGTGCCAGTAGGATTCGACAGGGTGCAGATACGCAGTATTTT. This codes for CASRIRQGADTQYF. The rearrangement uses TRBV19 and TRBJ2-3; 7 nucleotides agree with TRBD1. The germline V gene has CDR1 LNHDA and CDR2 SQIVND (reference sequence). This CDR3 region has 14 residues. J gave up 4 bases and V 6 bases, and 7 bases lay outside the gene matches.